One sample yielded the 22 T cell receptor beta chains listed below, sequenced in a study of CD8+CD57+ T cells in acquired aplastic anemia. All patients picked for sequencing had shown, by flow cytometry, an expansion of CD8+CD57+ cells. Researchers used genomic DNA as the template to profile TCR beta VDJ and CDR3. A single record per CDR3 protein comes from TCRdb applying MiXCR to the reads. This sample carries over 250,000 distinct CDR3 sequences, under 65% of them seen once, and the ten largest clones take approximately 1.3%. The sequencing sample was made of sorted CD4+, CD8+, or CD8+CD57+ T cells (not recorded which) from PBMCs. The receptor set was obtained from a human donor with aplastic anemia.

This clonotype was seen ten or more times. This chain connects TRBV24-1 to TRBJ1-2, with a tentative D call TRBD1 (5 bases). This CDR3 comprises 15 residues. The V end was cut by 10 bases, the J end by 7 bases, with 24 bases between. The V gene's germline CDR1 is KGHDR and CDR2 SFDVKD. The CDR3 region has the DNA TGTGCCACTTACTCCGGTCAGGGCCCCGGGGGTGGCTACACCTTC. It translates to CATYSGQGPGGGYTF.

V and J are TRBV7-8 and TRBJ2-6; D uncertain. The CDR3 is 16 residues long. V was pared by 5 bases and J by 2 bases, with 13 bases between. Germline-derived CDR1 and CDR2 are SGHVS and FQNEAQ. The DNA of the CDR3 is TGTGCCAGCAGCCTCTTTCAGGTTACTGGGGCCAACGTCCTGACTTTC. Residues: CASSLFQVTGANVLTF.

The chain couples TRBV7-9 to TRBJ2-7; the match to TRBD2 covers 8 bases. Germline V gene sequence: CDR1 SEHNR, CDR2 FQNEAQ (reference sequence). This CDR3 is built from 14 residues. Trimming took 7 bases from V and 2 from J; bases not matched to a gene: 7. The CDR3 nucleotides are TGTGCCAGCATGAGCGGGAGCGGGGCCTACGAGCAGTACTTC. It codes for CASMSGSGAYEQYF.

CDR3 in DNA: TGTGCCAGCAGCCCCGGACAAGGGACACTCCTAACTTCACCCCTCCACTTT. Encoded protein: CASSPGQGTLLTSPLHF. The rearrangement joins TRBV6-1 to TRBJ1-6; the D gene is possibly TRBD1 (6 bases). Trimming pared 6 bases from V and 9 bases from J, leaving 24 bases between. The CDR3 extends over 17 amino acids. Germline values: CDR1 MNHNS, CDR2 SASEGT.

This clonotype is labeled medium-sized. The J gene is TRBJ1-6, the V gene TRBV7-8; tentative D call: TRBD1 (6 bases). There are 14 residues in the CDR3. The germline V gene has CDR1 SGHVS and CDR2 FQNEAQ. Trimming left V 7 bases short and J 10 bases short, with 17 bases between. This chain's CDR3 is CASTPLQGNSPLHF. The CDR3 DNA sequence: TGTGCCAGCACCCCACTACAGGGTAACTCACCCCTCCACTTT.

The chain uses TRBV2 and TRBJ1-1, with D unresolved. The CDR3 extends over 16 amino acids. The germline V gene has CDR1 SNHLY and CDR2 FYNNEI. V dropped 6 bases and J dropped 3 bases, with 20 bases sitting between them. The CDR3 reads CASSKPPIRDDTEAFF. The CDR3, as DNA: TGTGCCAGCAGCAAACCCCCCATAAGGGATGACACTGAAGCTTTCTTT. Full variable domain (outside the CDR3, taken from reference TRBV2 and TRBJ1-1): EPEVTQTPSHQVTQMGQEVILRCVPISNHLYFYWYRQILGQKVEFLVSFYNNEISEKSEIFDDQFSVERPDGSNFTLKIRSTKLEDSAMYFCASSKPPIRDDTEAFFGQGTRLTVV.

Many counts were recorded for this clonotype. The CDR3 reads CASSLDSNSRLFF. In nucleotides, the CDR3 is TGCGCCAGCAGCTTGGACTCAAATTCACGGCTGTTTTTT. This chain uses TRBV5-1 with TRBJ1-4; D is uncertain. The CDR3 length is 13 residues. CDR1 is SGHRS, CDR2 YFSETQ, per germline. Trimming stripped 0 bases from V and 14 bases from J, with 14 bases between.

The sample holds one count of this clonotype. The rearrangement links TRBV29-1 to TRBJ1-2; D unresolved. This CDR3 is built from 13 residues. Between the trimmed V and J ends, which lost 7 bases and 6 bases, there was a span of 18 bases. CDR1 is SQVTM and CDR2 is ANQGSEA in the germline V gene. The CDR3, as DNA: TGCAGCGAGGCAGGACGGGAGGGCCATGGCTACACCTTC. Translated, it gives CSEAGREGHGYTF.

This clonotype was recorded at least ten times. The chain employs TRBV12-3 or TRBV12-4 and TRBJ2-1, with 7 bases matching TRBD2. This CDR3 comprises 15 residues. J lost 7 bases, V lost 3 bases, and 9 bases had no gene match. CDR3 in amino acids: CASSLLGGGANEQFF. CDR3 DNA sequence: TGTGCCAGCAGTTTGCTTGGCGGGGGAGCGAATGAGCAGTTCTTC.

V is TRBV20-1 and J is TRBJ2-5, with 7 bases identical to TRBD2. Germline CDR1 is DFQATT and CDR2 is SNEGSKA (reference sequence). J lost 1 base, V lost 0 bases, and 5 bases had no gene match. The CDR3 extends over 15 amino acids. The CDR3 here is CSARDLREAQETQYF. The CDR3 DNA sequence: TGCAGTGCTAGAGATCTACGGGAGGCCCAAGAGACCCAGTACTTC.

The CDR3 sequence: CASSFSGGDGYTF. The CDR3 DNA reads as TGTGCCAGCAGCTTTTCAGGGGGAGATGGCTACACCTTC. V gene TRBV13 combines with J gene TRBJ1-2; TRBD1 agrees at 7 bases. J lost 6 bases, V lost 3 bases, and 4 bases had no gene match. The CDR3 totals 13 residues. Germline V gives CDR1 PRHDT, CDR2 FYEKMQ (reference sequence). Looking up the rest from reference TRBV13 and TRBJ1-2 gives the full variable domain: AAGVIQSPRHLIKEKRETATLKCYPIPRHDTVYWYQQGPGQDPQFLISFYEKMQSDKGSIPDRFSAQQFSDYHSELNMSSLELGDSALYFCASSFSGGDGYTFGSGTRLTVV.

The rearrangement uses TRBV10-1 and TRBJ1-1, with TRBD1 matching over 10 bases. The CDR3 sequence is 14 residues long. V lost 2 bases, J lost 4 bases, and 1 base stayed unmatched. Germline CDR1 and CDR2: WNHNN and SYGVQD (reference sequence). CDR3 in amino acids: CASSEGQGGTEAFF. CDR3 nucleotide sequence: TGCGCCAGCAGTGAGGGACAGGGGGGCACTGAAGCTTTCTTT.

This sequence joins TRBV12-3 or TRBV12-4 and TRBJ2-1, with 11 bases identical to TRBD2. This CDR3 comprises 15 residues. V shed 6 bases, J shed 4 bases, and the junction held 5 bases outside the gene matches. The DNA for the CDR3 is TGTGCCAGCAGGAGACTAGCGGGACTATACAATGAGCAGTTCTTC. This translates into CASRRLAGLYNEQFF.

This clonotype was picked up many times. V and J are TRBV9 and TRBJ1-1; no firm D call. Germline V gene lookup returns CDR1 SGDLS and CDR2 YYNGEE. The CDR3 is 14 amino acids. The V gene lost 0 bases and the J gene lost 7 bases, with 13 bases spanning the gap. In DNA, the CDR3 is TGTGCCAGCAGCGTAGATCGCCGGCTCGGTGAAGCTTTCTTT. Its protein is CASSVDRRLGEAFF.

This clonotype turned up a few times. This rearrangement joins TRBV7-7 to TRBJ2-7, with 8 positions matching TRBD1. V was clipped by 5 bases and J by 1 base; unmatched bases: 7. The germline V gene has CDR1 SSHAT and CDR2 FNYEAQ (reference sequence). This CDR3 contains 15 residues. CDR3: CASSLGTGVSYEQYF. The CDR3 bases are TGTGCCAGCAGCCTCGGGACAGGTGTATCCTACGAGCAGTACTTC.

Many counts were recorded for this clonotype. The genes are TRBV16 and TRBJ2-7; 10 bases agree with TRBD1. Germline-derived CDR1 and CDR2 are KGHSY and FQNENV. V lost 4 bases, J lost 5 bases, and 5 bases stayed unmatched. This CDR3 comprises 14 residues. CDR3 DNA sequence: TGTGCCAGCAGCCTCCAGACAGGGGGCGACGAGCAGTACTTC. It yields the protein CASSLQTGGDEQYF.

This clonotype was observed at least ten times. The genes are TRBV6-2 or TRBV6-3 and TRBJ2-7; D assignment may be TRBD1 or TRBD2 (5 bases each). This CDR3 has 15 amino acids. V lost 6 bases and J 0 bases, leaving 15 bases between the germline ends. Per the germline V gene, CDR1 is MNHEY and CDR2 is SVGEGT. The CDR3 DNA sequence: TGTGCCAGCAGAATTGGGACGGTTAGCTCCTACGAGCAGTACTTC. Translation gives CASRIGTVSSYEQYF.

This clonotype was counted only a few times. V gene TRBV7-9 combines with J gene TRBJ2-7, with D perhaps matching TRBD2 (5 bases). CDR1 and CDR2 (germline): SEHNR, FQNEAQ (reference sequence). V lost 0 bases to trimming and J lost 6 bases, with 9 bases between them. The CDR3 has 13 residues. This CDR3 reads CASSLAVRGEQYF. The CDR3 nucleotides read TGTGCCAGCAGCTTAGCGGTCCGGGGCGAGCAGTACTTC.

The V gene is TRBV10-1, the J gene TRBJ2-2; 9 bases line up with TRBD1. CDR3 size: 13 residues. Germline V gene lookup returns CDR1 WNHNN and CDR2 SYGVQD (reference sequence). The ends lost 5 bases at V and 7 bases at J; junction bases unmatched: 2. CDR3 residues: CASSWTGDGELFF. As DNA, the CDR3 is TGCGCCAGCAGTTGGACAGGGGACGGGGAGCTGTTTTTT.

In its sample, this clonotype was seen many times. This chain uses TRBV6-2 or TRBV6-3 with TRBJ2-2, with D possibly TRBD1 on 6 matching bases. CDR1 MNHEY and CDR2 SVGEGT come from the germline V gene. Deletions cut 6 bases from V and 3 bases from J, with 14 bases between. This CDR3 contains 15 residues. CDR3 sequence: CASRAVRGDTGELFF. DNA for the CDR3: TGTGCCAGCAGGGCCGTCAGGGGCGACACCGGGGAGCTGTTTTTT.

The sample holds many counts of this clonotype. This chain connects TRBV9 to TRBJ2-7; 10 positions match TRBD2. The CDR3 runs 15 residues. V was pared by 0 bases and J by 3 bases, with 3 bases of the junction left unmatched. The germline gives CDR1 SGDLS, CDR2 YYNGEE. CDR3 coding DNA: TGTGCCAGCAGCGTAGGGCCTAGCGGGGGCTACGAGCAGTACTTC. Translated, it gives CASSVGPSGGYEQYF.

This clonotype was detected ten times or more. V is TRBV10-3 and J is TRBJ2-1, with 7 bases matching TRBD2. This CDR3 is 13 amino acids long. The V gene's germline CDR1 is ENHRY and CDR2 SYGVKD. The V gene end was trimmed by 4 bases and the J gene end by 10 bases; junction bases not matched to a gene: 7. As DNA, the CDR3 is TGTGCCATCAGTGTGGGGGGGAGGGCCGAGCAGTTCTTC. It encodes CAISVGGRAEQFF.